This T cell receptor (beta chain) was sequenced during a study of T cell responses to AZD1222 COVID-19 vaccine. The table came from immunoSEQ multiplex PCR; TCRdb's copy has only in-frame clones and leaves some out. Of 60,000 to 80,000 clones in the sample, around 90% were seen once. From germline, CDR1 is WSHSY and CDR2 SAAADI. The CDR3 length is 15 residues. V was shortened by 3 bases and J by 3 bases, with 14 bases between the two germline ends. The TCR was taken from an adult in good health. The sequencing used peripheral blood, collected on day 0 of AZD1222 vaccination. V is TRBV10-2 and J is TRBJ1-2; TRBD1 might be the D (6 bases). The chain's CDR3 is CASSEGGSGDYGYTF. In DNA form, the CDR3 reads TGCGCCAGCAGTGAAGGGGGGTCTGGGGACTATGGCTACACCTTC.